Listed here are 10 T cell receptor beta chains from one sample, sequenced in a study of blood T cell repertoires in COVID-19. Method: immunoSEQ multiplex PCR; TCRdb's copy keeps in-frame clones and lacks some. This table holds just over 250,000 clones, approximately 91% found once. Material: peripheral blood. These TCRs come from a person aged 18 to 30 with COVID-19, enrolled during active disease.

The sample holds a few counts of this clone. The chain has TRBV19 and TRBJ1-5; no reliable D call. This CDR3 contains 13 residues. Germline CDR1 is LNHDA and CDR2 is SQIVND (reference sequence). V was clipped by 4 bases and J by 3 bases, with 7 bases between them. CDR3 residues: CASSTEFNQPQHF. Here the CDR3 DNA reads TGTGCCAGTAGTACCGAGTTCAATCAGCCCCAGCATTTT.

The chain uses TRBV2 and TRBJ1-1; D unclear. Germline V gives CDR1 SNHLY, CDR2 FYNNEI. The CDR3 extends over 12 amino acids. Trimming took off 8 bases at V and 0 bases at J, with 7 bases between the two ends. The CDR3 protein is CASRQMNTEAFF. The CDR3 nucleotides are TGTGCCAGCCGTCAGATGAACACTGAAGCTTTCTTT.

The chain uses TRBV7-9 and TRBJ1-5; 8 nucleotides agree with TRBD1. The CDR3 loop spans 16 amino acids. Germline V gives CDR1 SEHNR, CDR2 FQNEAQ (reference sequence). V shed 5 bases and J 3 bases; nucleotides not matched to a gene: 9. The CDR3 loop is CASSDGQGSLNQPQHF. CDR3 bases: TGTGCCAGCAGCGATGGACAGGGTAGTCTCAATCAGCCCCAGCATTTT. The whole variable domain, filled in from reference TRBV7-9 and TRBJ1-5, reads DTGVSQNPRHKITKRGQNVTFRCDPISEHNRLYWYRQTLGQGPEFLTYFQNEAQLEKSRLLSDRFSAERPKGSFSTLEIQRTEQGDSAMYLCASSDGQGSLNQPQHFGDGTRLSIL.

The chain recombines TRBV5-6 with TRBJ2-7; possibly TRBD1 for D (6 bases). The germline CDR1 and CDR2 sequences are SGHDT and YYEEEE. Trimming cost V 0 bases and J 9 bases, with 10 bases left between them. The CDR3 loop spans 12 amino acids. The CDR3 loop reads CASSLGQVPQYF. The CDR3 nucleotides are TGTGCCAGCAGCTTGGGACAGGTGCCGCAGTACTTC.

This chain links TRBV18 with TRBJ1-1; perhaps TRBD1 as D (5 bases). The CDR3 consists of 15 residues. Germline loops: CDR1 KGHSH, CDR2 LQKENI. V lost 0 bases and J 3 bases, leaving 11 bases between the germline ends. CDR3 in DNA: TGTGCCAGCTCACCACCTGGGGCTTTCGACACTGAAGCTTTCTTT. Translation: CASSPPGAFDTEAFF.

This clone was seen a single time. V is TRBV9 and J is TRBJ1-1; D not resolved. The CDR3 sequence is 14 residues long. The germline V gene encodes CDR1 SGDLS and CDR2 YYNGEE. With 2 bases removed from V and 1 base from J, the gap between germline ends came to 9 bases. The CDR3 DNA is TGTGCCAGCAGCGTCGGTCTAGAGAACACTGAAGCTTTCTTT. Encoded protein: CASSVGLENTEAFF.

This chain connects TRBV11-1 to TRBJ2-1; TRBD2 matches at 12 bases. This CDR3 is built from 18 residues. Trimming cost V 0 bases and J 4 bases; bases outside gene matches: 7. Germline loops: CDR1 SGHAT, CDR2 FQDESV (reference sequence). CDR3 bases: TGTGCCAGCAGCTTAGCCGTCGGACTAGCGGGGAATTACAATGAGCAGTTCTTC. This codes for CASSLAVGLAGNYNEQFF.

The V gene is TRBV30, the J gene TRBJ1-1; D is perhaps TRBD1 (6 bases). Trimming shortened V by 2 bases and J by 0 bases, and 10 bases separated the two germline ends. The germline gives CDR1 GTSNPN, CDR2 SVGIG (reference sequence). CDR3 length equals 14 residues. DNA of the CDR3: TGTGCCTGGAGTTTTGGGGGCTTGAACACTGAAGCTTTCTTT. Translating it yields CAWSFGGLNTEAFF. Complete variable domain (other parts from reference TRBV30 and TRBJ1-1): SQTIHQWPATLVQPVGSPLSLECTVEGTSNPNLYWYRQAAGRGLQLLFYSVGIGQISSEVPQNLSASRPQDRQFILSSKKLLLSDSGFYLCAWSFGGLNTEAFFGQGTRLTVV.

This sequence joins TRBV19 and TRBJ1-5; tentatively, D is TRBD1 (6 bases). Trimming took 3 bases from V and 2 from J, leaving 11 bases between them. The CDR3 has 15 residues. Per germline, CDR1 LNHDA and CDR2 SQIVND (reference sequence). The CDR3 spells CASSIAAGGNQPQHF. The DNA of the CDR3 is TGTGCCAGTAGTATCGCGGCAGGGGGCAATCAGCCCCAGCATTTT.

This sequence joins TRBV7-9 and TRBJ2-5; TRBD1 matches at 11 bases. V lost 0 bases and J lost 3; bases outside the gene matches: 3. The CDR3 consists of 16 residues. Germline-derived CDR1 and CDR2 are SEHNR and FQNEAQ (reference sequence). The CDR3 DNA follows: TGTGCCAGCAGCTTAGCGCCGGGACAGGGGGAAGAGACCCAGTACTTC. Translating gives CASSLAPGQGEETQYF. Combining the CDR3 with reference TRBV7-9 and TRBJ2-5 gives the whole variable domain DTGVSQNPRHKITKRGQNVTFRCDPISEHNRLYWYRQTLGQGPEFLTYFQNEAQLEKSRLLSDRFSAERPKGSFSTLEIQRTEQGDSAMYLCASSLAPGQGEETQYFGPGTRLLVL.